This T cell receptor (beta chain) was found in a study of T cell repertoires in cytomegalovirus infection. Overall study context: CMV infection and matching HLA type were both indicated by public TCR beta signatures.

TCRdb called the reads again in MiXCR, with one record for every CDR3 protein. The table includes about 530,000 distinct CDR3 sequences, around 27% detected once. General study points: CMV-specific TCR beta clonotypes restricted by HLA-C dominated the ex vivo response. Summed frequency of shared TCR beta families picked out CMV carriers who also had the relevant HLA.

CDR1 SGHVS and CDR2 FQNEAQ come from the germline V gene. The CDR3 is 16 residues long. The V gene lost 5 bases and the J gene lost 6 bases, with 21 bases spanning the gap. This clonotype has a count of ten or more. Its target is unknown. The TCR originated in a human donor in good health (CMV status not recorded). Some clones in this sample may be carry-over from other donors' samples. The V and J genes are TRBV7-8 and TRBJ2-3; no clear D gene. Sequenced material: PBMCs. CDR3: CASSPMTFPFLDTQYF. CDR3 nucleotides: TGTGCCAGCAGCCCTATGACTTTCCCCTTCTTGGATACGCAGTATTTT.